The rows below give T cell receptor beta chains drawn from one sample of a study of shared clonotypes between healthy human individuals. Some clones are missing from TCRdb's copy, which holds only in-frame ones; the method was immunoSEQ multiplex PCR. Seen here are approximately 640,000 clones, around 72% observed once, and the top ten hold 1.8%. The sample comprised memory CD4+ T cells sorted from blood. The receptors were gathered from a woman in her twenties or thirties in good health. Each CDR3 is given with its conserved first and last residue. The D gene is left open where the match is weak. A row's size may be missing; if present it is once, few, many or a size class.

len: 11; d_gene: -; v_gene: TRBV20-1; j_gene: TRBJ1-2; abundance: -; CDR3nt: TGCAGCGGGAGACAGTTCTATGGCTACACCTTC; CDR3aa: CSGRQFYGYTF
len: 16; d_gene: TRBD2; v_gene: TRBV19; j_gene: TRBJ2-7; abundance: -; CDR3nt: TGTGCCAGTAGTCGGGACGGGACTAGCGGCTCCTACGAGCAGTACTTC; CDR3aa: CASSRDGTSGSYEQYF
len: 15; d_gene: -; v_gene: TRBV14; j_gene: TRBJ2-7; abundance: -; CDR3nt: TGTGCCAGCAGCCAAGTCTACAGGCCCCCCTACGAGCAGTACTTC; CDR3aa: CASSQVYRPPYEQYF
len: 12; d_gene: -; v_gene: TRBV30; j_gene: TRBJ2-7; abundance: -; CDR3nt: TGTGCCTGGAGAAGGGACTTCTACGAGCAGTACTTC; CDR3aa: CAWRRDFYEQYF
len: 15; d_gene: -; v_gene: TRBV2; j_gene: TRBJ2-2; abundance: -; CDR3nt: TGTGCCAGCAGTGAATTATCAAGCGGGACCGGGGAGCTGTTTTTT; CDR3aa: CASSELSSGTGELFF
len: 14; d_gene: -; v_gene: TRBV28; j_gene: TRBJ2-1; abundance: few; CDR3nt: TGTGCCAGCAGTTTAGGGCTTACCTACAATGAGCAGTTCTTC; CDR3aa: CASSLGLTYNEQFF
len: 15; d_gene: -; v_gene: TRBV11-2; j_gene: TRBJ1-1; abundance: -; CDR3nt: TGTGCCAGCAGCCAAGTTGGCGGAAGGGCCCCTGAAGCTTTCTTT; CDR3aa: CASSQVGGRAPEAFF
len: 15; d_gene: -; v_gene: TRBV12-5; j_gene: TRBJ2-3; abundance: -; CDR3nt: TGTGCTAGTGGTCTCAACCCCGCAGGCACAGATACGCAGTATTTT; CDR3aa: CASGLNPAGTDTQYF
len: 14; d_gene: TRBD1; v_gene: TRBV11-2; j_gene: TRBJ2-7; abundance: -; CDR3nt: TGTGCCAGCAGCACCACAGGGGACGACTACGAGCAGTACTTC; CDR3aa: CASSTTGDDYEQYF
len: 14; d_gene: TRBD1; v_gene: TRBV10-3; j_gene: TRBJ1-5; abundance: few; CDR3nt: TGTGCCATCAGGGGGGACAGGCCAAATCAGCCCCAGCATTTT; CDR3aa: CAIRGDRPNQPQHF
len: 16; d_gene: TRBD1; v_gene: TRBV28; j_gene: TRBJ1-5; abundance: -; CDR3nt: TGTGCCAGCACCCTATTGGGTCACAGGGGTGGTCAGCCCCAGCATTTT; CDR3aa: CASTLLGHRGGQPQHF
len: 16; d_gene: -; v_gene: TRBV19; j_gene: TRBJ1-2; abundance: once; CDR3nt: TGTGCCAGTAGAAACGGGGCTGGGACCTGGTCTGGAGGCTACACCTTC; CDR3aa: CASRNGAGTWSGGYTF